The 29 T cell receptor beta chains below were found in one sample sequenced in a study of OX40 agonist ivuxolimab in advanced cancers. Libraries were prepared by immunoSEQ multiplex PCR; TCRdb keeps only in-frame clonotypes and omits some of them. Of approximately 76,000 clones listed, approximately 95% are singletons. The specimen comprised CD4+ or CD8+ T cells sorted from blood, sampled in a trial of the OX40 agonist ivuxolimab. The origin of the receptors is an adult with an advanced solid tumor such as melanoma, head and neck, liver or kidney cancer.

This clone was recorded only once. V usage is TRBV11-3 and J usage is TRBJ1-1; no reliable D call. V was trimmed by 6 bases and J by 3 bases, leaving 11 bases between them. The germline gives CDR1 SGHNT, CDR2 YENEEA. This CDR3 spans 13 amino acids. The DNA of the CDR3 is TGTGCCAGCAGTGTAACAATGTACACTGAAGCTTTCTTT. Its protein is CASSVTMYTEAFF. The whole variable domain, filled in from reference TRBV11-3 and TRBJ1-1, reads EAGVVQSPRYKIIEKKQPVAFWCNPISGHNTLYWYLQNLGQGPELLIRYENEEAVDDSQLPKDRFSAERLKGVDSTLKIQPAELGDSAVYLCASSVTMYTEAFFGQGTRLTVV.

V is TRBV5-1 and J is TRBJ1-1; the D gene is possibly TRBD1 (6 bases). Germline V gene lookup returns CDR1 SGHRS and CDR2 YFSETQ. This CDR3 is built from 14 residues. V was shortened by 4 bases and J by 5 bases, with 15 bases between the two germline ends. This CDR3 is CASSPGRGRTEAFF. CDR3 sequence (DNA): TGCGCCAGCAGCCCCGGCAGGGGTCGGACTGAAGCTTTCTTT. The full variable domain, in which reference TRBV5-1 and TRBJ1-1 provide the parts outside the CDR3, is KAGVTQTPRYLIKTRGQQVTLSCSPISGHRSVSWYQQTPGQGLQFLFEYFSETQRNKGNFPGRFSGRQFSNSRSEMNVSTLELGDSALYLCASSPGRGRTEAFFGQGTRLTVV.

This rearrangement joins TRBV11-2 to TRBJ2-1; 8 bases fit TRBD2. The ends lost 5 bases at V and 3 bases at J; junction bases unmatched: 6. The length of the CDR3 is 15 residues. Germline CDR1 reads SGHAT; CDR2 reads FQNNGV. DNA for the CDR3: TGTGCCAGCAGCGACCAGCGGGAGATCTACAATGAGCAGTTCTTC. This codes for CASSDQREIYNEQFF. The full variable domain, rest sourced from reference TRBV11-2 and TRBJ2-1, is EAGVAQSPRYKIIEKRQSVAFWCNPISGHATLYWYQQILGQGPKLLIQFQNNGVVDDSQLPKDRFSAERLKGVDSTLKIQPAKLEDSAVYLCASSDQREIYNEQFFGPGTRLTVL.

The chain recombines TRBV15 with TRBJ2-1; the D gene could be TRBD1 or TRBD2 (5 bases each). The CDR3 extends over 14 amino acids. The V end was cut by 2 bases, the J end by 5 bases, with 10 bases between. Germline lookup yields CDR1 LNHNV and CDR2 YYDKDF (reference sequence). The CDR3 DNA reads TGTGCCACCAGCAGAACTGGGACGAACAATGAGCAGTTCTTC. This sequence encodes CATSRTGTNNEQFF.

About this clone itself: Relative to the germline gene, one junction end is altered; a read error may explain this. CDR3 sequence (DNA): TGTGCTAGCAGCTTAGCAGGACTAGCGGGAGGGACCCCCAATGAGCAGTTCTTC. It is translated as CASSLAGLAGGTPNEQFF. The chain links TRBV7-7 to TRBJ2-1, with 15 positions matching TRBD2. This CDR3 spans 18 amino acids. Germline V gene lookup returns CDR1 SSHAT and CDR2 FNYEAQ (reference sequence). Variable domain in full (rest from reference TRBV7-7 and TRBJ2-1): GAGVSQSPRYKVTKRGQDVTLRCDPISSHATLYWYQQALGQGPEFLTYFNYEAQPDKSGLPSDRFSAERPEGSISTLTIQRTEQRDSAMYRCASSLAGLAGGTPNEQFFGPGTRLTVL.

This chain joins TRBV7-9 and TRBJ2-4; D remains ambiguous. The CDR3 has 15 residues. The V gene lost 4 bases and the J gene lost 2 bases, with 12 bases spanning the gap. The germline V gene encodes CDR1 SEHNR and CDR2 FQNEAQ (reference sequence). CDR3 sequence reads: CASSSPGITKNIQYF. The CDR3 region has the DNA TGTGCCAGCAGCTCCCCCGGTATAACCAAAAACATTCAGTACTTC.

The chain links TRBV7-2 to TRBJ1-2; no clear D gene. Germline assignment: CDR1 SGHTA and CDR2 FQGNSA. Trimming took off 0 bases at V and 3 bases at J, with 17 bases between the two ends. The CDR3 is 17 amino acids. The chain's CDR3 is CASSLAIGPPRDYGYTF. In DNA form, the CDR3 reads TGTGCCAGCAGCTTAGCGATAGGGCCGCCACGGGACTATGGCTACACCTTC.

The J gene is TRBJ2-7, the V gene TRBV5-6; TRBD2 might be the D (5 bases). Trimming shortened V by 5 bases and J by 3 bases, and 15 bases separated the two germline ends. Germline-derived CDR1 and CDR2 are SGHDT and YYEEEE. The CDR3 covers 14 residues. CDR3: CASSQDSPGYEQYF. CDR3 in DNA: TGTGCCAGCAGTCAGGACTCGCCCGGCTACGAGCAGTACTTC.

The chain carries TRBV7-9 and TRBJ2-7, with TRBD2 matching over 10 bases. The CDR3 length is 15 residues. Losses at the gene ends were 3 bases for V and 0 bases for J; bases not matched to a gene: 2. CDR1 is SEHNR and CDR2 is FQNEAQ in the germline V gene (reference sequence). In DNA, the CDR3 is TGTGCCAGCAGCTTGGCTAGCGGGAGCTCCTACGAGCAGTACTTC. Residues: CASSLASGSSYEQYF.

To note about this clone: Sequence at one end of the junction differs from germline and may be a read error. CDR3 nucleotide sequence: TGTGCCAGCAGCTTGGGGACAGGGACGGACAGTACCTTC. Amino acids: CASSLGTGTDSTF. The chain uses TRBV11-2 and TRBJ2-7; 9 bases match TRBD1. Per the germline V gene, CDR1 is SGHAT and CDR2 is FQNNGV. The CDR3 extends over 13 amino acids.

This clone is categorized as medium-sized (0.01 to 0.1%). The chain carries TRBV29-1 and TRBJ1-2; 8 positions agree with TRBD1. The CDR3 extends over 13 amino acids. CDR1 is SQVTM, CDR2 ANQGSEA, per germline. V was clipped by 7 bases and J by 4 bases; unmatched bases: 8. The CDR3 DNA reads TGCAGCGCCGCGGACAGGGAAGGCTATGGCTACACCTTC. Its translation is CSAADREGYGYTF.

V is TRBV6-5 and J is TRBJ2-3, with 12 bases fitting TRBD1. Germline V gives CDR1 MNHEY, CDR2 SVGAGI. The V segment lost 10 bases and the J segment 5 bases; nucleotides outside the gene matches: 10. The CDR3 runs to 15 residues. The CDR3 DNA reads TGTGCCACCACTTTGGGACAGGGGGCCTTAGATACGCAGTATTTT. It specifies CATTLGQGALDTQYF.

The chain couples TRBV29-1 to TRBJ2-1, with D possibly TRBD1 on 6 matching bases. The CDR3 is made up of 12 amino acids. Between the trimmed V and J ends, which lost 7 bases and 5 bases, there was a span of 12 bases. Germline CDR1 reads SQVTM; CDR2 reads ANQGSEA. This chain's CDR3 is CSDTGYNNEQFF. In nucleotides, the CDR3 is TGCAGCGACACAGGGTACAACAATGAGCAGTTCTTC.

V is TRBV15 and J is TRBJ2-5; 11 nucleotides align to TRBD2. Germline CDR1 and CDR2: LNHNV and YYDKDF (reference sequence). V shed 4 bases and J 3 bases; nucleotides not matched to a gene: 4. This CDR3 is 15 amino acids long. CDR3 sequence: CATSTLAGVKETQYF. The CDR3 region has the DNA TGTGCCACCAGCACACTAGCGGGAGTGAAAGAGACCCAGTACTTC.

V is TRBV12-5 and J is TRBJ2-5; 7 nucleotides align to TRBD1. The germline gives CDR1 LGHNT, CDR2 FRNRAP. Losses at the gene ends were 2 bases for V and 1 base for J; bases not matched to a gene: 7. This CDR3 contains 16 residues. In DNA, the CDR3 is TGTGCTAGTGGTTTGACCCCCGGGACAGCCCAAGAGACCCAGTACTTC. Amino acids: CASGLTPGTAQETQYF.

The chain has TRBV27 and TRBJ2-1; 8 bases align to TRBD2. Germline V gene sequence: CDR1 MNHEY, CDR2 SMNVEV (reference sequence). The CDR3 covers 16 residues. The V and J ends lost 6 bases and 3 bases, in that order; junction bases with no gene match: 10. The DNA for the CDR3 is TGTGCCAGCAGGTCTCCCCGAGCGGGAGACTACAATGAGCAGTTCTTC. Protein product: CASRSPRAGDYNEQFF.

V is TRBV7-3 and J is TRBJ2-1; the match to TRBD2 covers 12 bases. After removal of 4 bases from V and 8 bases from J, the junction contained 6 bases not matched to a gene. The CDR3 runs 15 residues. Germline loops: CDR1 SGHTA, CDR2 FQGTGA. CDR3 in DNA: TGTGCCAGCAGCTCCCCGGGACTAGCGGGCCATGAGCAGTTCTTC. As protein: CASSSPGLAGHEQFF. Filled out from reference TRBV7-3 and TRBJ2-1, the complete variable domain reads GAGVSQTPSNKVTEKGKYVELRCDPISGHTALYWYRQSLGQGPEFLIYFQGTGAADDSGLPNDRFFAVRPEGSVSTLKIQRTERGDSAVYLCASSSPGLAGHEQFFGPGTRLTVL.

The chain uses TRBV7-3 and TRBJ2-3; D may be TRBD2 (5 bases). The germline V and J ends were trimmed by 2 bases and 0 bases, with 9 bases remaining between them. Germline values: CDR1 SGHTA, CDR2 FQGTGA. The CDR3 runs to 15 residues. This chain's CDR3 is CASSLGRGSTDTQYF. The CDR3, as DNA: TGTGCCAGCAGCTTAGGTCGGGGAAGCACAGATACGCAGTATTTT.

V gene TRBV27 combines with J gene TRBJ2-7; tentative D call: TRBD1 (5 bases). Trimming removed 3 bases at V and 1 base at J, with 10 bases between. Germline lookup yields CDR1 MNHEY and CDR2 SMNVEV (reference sequence). The length of the CDR3 is 14 residues. CDR3 coding DNA: TGTGCCAGCAGTTTGGGGCGGCAATCCTACGAGCAGTACTTC. The encoded protein is CASSLGRQSYEQYF.

The chain has TRBV30 and TRBJ1-5; 8 bases are shared with TRBD1. J was trimmed by 6 bases and V by 0 bases; bases with no gene match: 7. This CDR3 has 15 amino acids. CDR1 and CDR2 (germline): GTSNPN, SVGIG (reference sequence). DNA of the CDR3: TGTGCCTGGAGTGTCGGGCAGGGGGCAGTTCAGCCCCAGCATTTT. Translating gives CAWSVGQGAVQPQHF.

The chain couples TRBV6-6 to TRBJ2-1, with 9 bases aligning to TRBD1. In germline, CDR1 is MNHNY, CDR2 SVGAGI (reference sequence). The CDR3 is 14 residues long. V was clipped by 5 bases and J by 7 bases; unmatched bases: 6. CDR3 sequence reads: CASSPRDRENEQFF. CDR3 coding DNA: TGTGCCAGCAGTCCCCGGGACAGGGAAAATGAGCAGTTCTTC.

J is TRBJ1-1 and V is TRBV28; the D is unclear. The V gene lost 3 bases and the J gene lost 3 bases, with 5 bases spanning the gap. CDR3 length: 12 amino acids. Germline V lookup: CDR1 MDHEN, CDR2 SYDVKM. CDR3 sequence: CASSFWDTEAFF. The CDR3 DNA reads TGTGCCAGCAGTTTCTGGGACACTGAAGCTTTCTTT.

The rearrangement uses TRBV7-6 and TRBJ1-4; 8 bases agree with TRBD1. CDR3 length: 16 residues. Germline V gene data show CDR1 as SGHVS and CDR2 as FNYEAQ. V shed 5 bases and J 7 bases; nucleotides not matched to a gene: 12. In DNA form, the CDR3 reads TGTGCCAGCAGCCGAGACAGGGGAGGTCGGGGTGAAAAACTGTTTTTT. It specifies CASSRDRGGRGEKLFF.

The gene calls are TRBV29-1 and TRBJ1-1; D call uncertain. V lost 6 bases and J lost 1, with 24 bases in between. Germline V CDR1 and CDR2: SQVTM, ANQGSEA. The CDR3 has 17 amino acids. The CDR3 protein is CSVLWRRASLGNTEAFF. Written as DNA, the CDR3 is TGCAGCGTCCTTTGGAGGAGGGCTTCCTTGGGGAACACTGAAGCTTTCTTT.

The chain employs TRBV7-9 and TRBJ2-1; 8 nucleotides align to TRBD2. The CDR3 has 14 amino acids. The V segment lost 2 bases and the J segment 5 bases; nucleotides outside the gene matches: 2. Per the germline V gene, CDR1 is SEHNR and CDR2 is FQNEAQ (reference sequence). The CDR3 DNA reads as TGTGCCAGCAGCTTAACTAGCGGCGACAATGAGCAGTTCTTC. It codes for CASSLTSGDNEQFF.

V is TRBV28 and J is TRBJ1-2, with 11 bases that match TRBD1. CDR1 and CDR2 (germline): MDHEN, SYDVKM. This CDR3 has 16 amino acids. With 6 bases clipped from V and 4 bases from J, the junction kept 10 bases outside the gene matches. The CDR3 nucleotides read TGTGCCAGCAGGAAGAAGGGGGACAGGGGGACCTATGGCTACACCTTC. Translating it yields CASRKKGDRGTYGYTF.

The chain combines TRBV10-2 with TRBJ2-5, with D unresolved. This CDR3 region has 12 residues. Trimming pared 4 bases from V and 4 bases from J, leaving 7 bases between. The germline gives CDR1 WSHSY, CDR2 SAAADI. This chain's CDR3 is CASSASIETQYF. The DNA for the CDR3 is TGCGCCAGCAGTGCCAGTATAGAGACCCAGTACTTC.

The chain uses TRBV29-1 and TRBJ1-2; TRBD1 is a possible D gene (5 bases). The germline gives CDR1 SQVTM, CDR2 ANQGSEA. Trimming took off 3 bases at V and 5 bases at J, with 22 bases between the two ends. CDR3 length equals 16 residues. The chain's CDR3 is CSVESSGSWGQYGYTF. For the CDR3, the DNA is TGCAGCGTTGAGTCGAGTGGTAGTTGGGGCCAATATGGCTACACCTTC. Using reference TRBV29-1 and TRBJ1-2 for the parts outside the CDR3, the full variable domain is SAVISQKPSRDICQRGTSLTIQCQVDSQVTMMFWYRQQPGQSLTLIATANQGSEATYESGFVIDKFPISRPNLTFSTLTVSNMSPEDSSIYLCSVESSGSWGQYGYTFGSGTRLTVV.

The genes are TRBV27 and TRBJ2-3; 9 bases fit TRBD1. Germline V gives CDR1 MNHEY, CDR2 SMNVEV (reference sequence). CDR3 size: 15 residues. V dropped 5 bases and J dropped 0; count of bases not matched to a gene: 3. The CDR3 DNA is TGTGCCAGCAGTAACAGGGGGCCGAGCACAGATACGCAGTATTTT. Translated: CASSNRGPSTDTQYF.